The next 2 T cell receptor beta chains were all read from a single sample in a study of OX40 agonist ivuxolimab in advanced cancers. The repertoire was sequenced with immunoSEQ multiplex PCR; TCRdb's copy has only in-frame clones and lacks some. Among more than 55,000 clones, approximately 88% were seen once, and the ten largest hold roughly 5.1%. This material consisted of CD4+ or CD8+ T cells sorted from blood, taken in a trial of the OX40 agonist ivuxolimab. The receptors were sampled from an adult with an advanced solid tumor such as melanoma, head and neck, liver or kidney cancer.

The V gene is TRBV5-1, the J gene TRBJ2-6; 7 bases agree with TRBD1. The CDR3 length is 18 residues. Per germline, CDR1 SGHRS and CDR2 YFSETQ. V was clipped by 8 bases and J by 1 base; unmatched bases: 15. The CDR3 region has the DNA TGCGCCAGTAGTTCGTCCGGGACAGCGGTATCTGGGGCCAACGTCCTGACTTTC. This encodes CASSSSGTAVSGANVLTF. The whole variable domain, remainder taken from reference TRBV5-1 and TRBJ2-6, is KAGVTQTPRYLIKTRGQQVTLSCSPISGHRSVSWYQQTPGQGLQFLFEYFSETQRNKGNFPGRFSGRQFSNSRSEMNVSTLELGDSALYLCASSSSGTAVSGANVLTFGAGSRLTVL.

This chain joins TRBV11-2 and TRBJ2-5, with 7 bases identical to TRBD2. This CDR3 region has 14 residues. Germline V gene lookup returns CDR1 SGHAT and CDR2 FQNNGV. V shed 7 bases and J 5 bases; nucleotides not matched to a gene: 10. CDR3 coding DNA: TGTGCCAGCACCCTAGGGACTAAGGGGGAGACCCAGTACTTC. It specifies CASTLGTKGETQYF.